This TCR beta chain was sequenced during a study of T cells expressing NK-cell markers. About the study: Sequencing of TCR beta repertoires drew on sorted CD3+CD56+NKG2C+, CD3+CD56+NKG2C- and CD3+CD56-NKG2C+ T cells. Within the sequenced cohort of eight donors, seven exhibited HCMV seropositivity and one was seronegative.

Germline loops: CDR1 DFQATT, CDR2 SNEGSKA (reference sequence). The CDR3 covers 17 residues. Template switching by 5'RACE with UMIs generated the TCR beta cDNA. With the 5' RACE reads reprocessed, TCRdb shows one record per CDR3 protein and no DNA. This sample contains around 280,000 distinct CDR3 sequences. The source is a man aged 18-30 years in good health. Sequencing was done on a sample of blood T cells: a sorted CD56 or NKG2C T cell subset, CD4+ or CD8+ T cells, or bulk PBMC T cells (not recorded which). The chain couples TRBV20-1 to TRBJ1-2; TCRdb reports TRBD1, a call that lacks DNA to check it against. CDR3 in amino acids: CSARDRRGQGGYYGYTF.